Listed here are 21 T cell receptor beta chains from one sample, sequenced in a study of CD8+CD57+ T cells in acquired aplastic anemia. According to the study, genomic DNA was the template for TCR beta VDJ and CDR3 profiling. MiXCR, applied by TCRdb to the reads, yields one record per CDR3 protein. The repertoire holds 150,000 to 200,000 distinct CDR3 sequences, with over 60% as singletons. The sample was sorted CD4+, CD8+, or CD8+CD57+ T cells (not recorded which) from PBMCs. Receptor source: a human donor with severe aplastic anemia or a healthy control (not recorded which).

The chain couples TRBV2 to TRBJ2-1, with D tentatively TRBD2 (6 bases). CDR3 length equals 13 residues. The germline V and J ends were trimmed by 5 bases and 7 bases, with 12 bases remaining between them. CDR1 and CDR2 from the germline V gene are SNHLY and FYNNEI. The CDR3 sequence is CASSTATRNEQFF. The CDR3 nucleotides are TGTGCCAGCAGTACTGCGACTAGAAATGAGCAGTTCTTC.

This chain uses TRBV10-3 with TRBJ2-7, with TRBD1 identical over 9 bases. V trimming: 0 bases; J trimming: 6 bases; junction bases outside the gene matches: 6. This CDR3 comprises 15 residues. The V gene's germline CDR1 is ENHRY and CDR2 SYGVKD. CDR3 nucleotides: TGTGCCATCAGTGAGTCCCGGGACAGGGTCAGCGAGCAGTACTTC. Residues: CAISESRDRVSEQYF.

Ten or more counts support this clonotype. This sequence joins TRBV29-1 and TRBJ1-1, with a weak D call TRBD1 (5 bases). This CDR3 is built from 14 residues. Between the trimmed V and J ends, which lost 6 bases and 4 bases, there was a span of 18 bases. Germline CDR1 reads SQVTM; CDR2 reads ANQGSEA. This CDR3 is CSVLLRDVGTEAFF. DNA of the CDR3: TGCAGCGTCCTACTCAGGGATGTTGGCACTGAAGCTTTCTTT.

This clonotype was observed at least ten times. The V and J genes are TRBV4-3 and TRBJ2-7; 10 bases fit TRBD1. The trim removed 0 bases at V and 6 bases at J, leaving 5 bases unmatched. Germline assignment: CDR1 LGHNA and CDR2 YSLEER. The CDR3 covers 15 residues. The CDR3 nucleotides read TGCGCCAGCAGCCAAGAGTGGACAGGGGGTGCCGAGCAGTACTTC. Protein sequence: CASSQEWTGGAEQYF.

The J gene is TRBJ2-1, the V gene TRBV29-1; 9 bases fit TRBD2. Germline V gene data show CDR1 as SQVTM and CDR2 as ANQGSEA. The CDR3 covers 16 residues. The V segment lost 7 bases and the J segment 8 bases; nucleotides outside the gene matches: 18. CDR3 residues: CSAKGWASGACHEQFF. The CDR3 region has the DNA TGCAGCGCCAAAGGGTGGGCTAGCGGGGCCTGCCATGAGCAGTTCTTC.

Worth noting for this clonotype: Compared with germline, one end of the junction differs, possibly owing to a read error. V and J are TRBV2 and TRBJ2-7; D is uncertain. This CDR3 has 16 residues. CDR1 is SNHLY, CDR2 FYNNEI, per germline. CDR3 nucleotides: TGTGCCAGCAGCGTGAATTTGACCCCGGATGCCTACGTGCAGTACTTC. It is translated as CASSVNLTPDAYVQYF. The variable domain in full, completed from reference TRBV2 and TRBJ2-7, reads EPEVTQTPSHQVTQMGQEVILRCVPISNHLYFYWYRQILGQKVEFLVSFYNNEISEKSEIFDDQFSVERPDGSNFTLKIRSTKLEDSAMYFCASSVNLTPDAYVQYFGPGTRLTVT.

Many counts were recorded for this clonotype. This chain links TRBV27 with TRBJ2-1; D gene ambiguous. Trimming left V 4 bases short and J 10 bases short, with 14 bases between. Germline V gene lookup returns CDR1 MNHEY and CDR2 SMNVEV (reference sequence). There are 13 residues in the CDR3. The CDR3 nucleotides read TGTGCCAGCAGTTATCCATTGGGTGACGAGCAGTTCTTC. Its translation is CASSYPLGDEQFF.

In the case of this clonotype: A much larger clone differs by one base, so this may be a read error. V and J are TRBV5-8 and TRBJ1-4; D is possibly TRBD1 (5 bases). The CDR3 has 14 residues. CDR1 is SGHTS, CDR2 YDEGEE, per germline. The CDR3 DNA is TGTGCCAGCAGCTTCTTGGGAGGGGATGAAAATCTGTTTTTT. Translated: CASSFLGGDENLFF. Using reference TRBV5-8 and TRBJ1-4 for the parts outside the CDR3, the full variable domain is EAGVTQSPTHLIKTRGQQATLRCSPISGHTSVYWYQQALGLGLQFLLWYDEGEERNRGNFPPRFSGRQFPNYSSELNVNALELEDSALYLCASSFLGGDENLFFGSGTQLSVL.

Ten or more counts support this clonotype. The chain employs TRBV4-1 and TRBJ1-3, with 7 bases that match TRBD1. The trim removed 0 bases at V and 3 bases at J, leaving 2 bases unmatched. This CDR3 spans 15 amino acids. In germline, CDR1 is MGHRA, CDR2 YSYEKL. The CDR3 DNA is TGCGCCAGCAGCCAAGACAGGGGGTTTGGAAACACCATATATTTT. It is translated as CASSQDRGFGNTIYF.

This clonotype has just one count. A read error is likely, as this CDR3 ends without the conserved phenylalanine or tryptophan. The rearrangement links TRBV7-9 to TRBJ2-7; D perhaps matches TRBD1 (7 bases). V lost 0 bases and J lost 8, with 17 bases in between. The CDR3 runs to 15 residues. The germline V gene encodes CDR1 SEHNR and CDR2 FQNEAQ (reference sequence). Here the CDR3 reads CASSLARDSPFQQYC. The CDR3 nucleotides are TGTGCCAGCAGCTTAGCGCGGGACAGCCCGTTCCAGCAGTACTGC.

This chain uses TRBV29-1 with TRBJ1-3, with D possibly matching TRBD1 (5 bases). The CDR3 contains 13 residues. Germline CDR1 and CDR2: SQVTM and ANQGSEA. Trimming left V 6 bases short and J 0 bases short, with 9 bases between. The CDR3 DNA sequence: TGCAGCGTCCCCGACAGCTCTGGAAACACCATATATTTT. Translation: CSVPDSSGNTIYF.

The chain employs TRBV29-1 and TRBJ2-1, with D uncertain. This CDR3 contains 12 residues. Trimming removed 6 bases from V and 0 bases from J, with 6 bases in between. CDR1 and CDR2 (germline): SQVTM, ANQGSEA. This chain's CDR3 is CSVVPSYNEQFF. The CDR3 coding sequence is TGCAGCGTAGTACCCTCCTACAATGAGCAGTTCTTC.

The CDR3 nucleotides are TGCAGCGTAGGAGAGGGGTCGAACACTGAAGCTTTCTTT. This encodes CSVGEGSNTEAFF. J is TRBJ1-1 and V is TRBV29-1, with a weak D call TRBD1 (5 bases). Trimming removed 6 bases from V and 1 base from J, with 12 bases in between. Germline CDR1 SQVTM, CDR2 ANQGSEA. There are 13 residues in the CDR3.

The V call is TRBV9, the J call TRBJ1-1; D call uncertain. CDR1 is SGDLS and CDR2 is YYNGEE in the germline V gene. CDR3 length equals 16 residues. Between the trimmed V and J ends, which lost 0 bases and 5 bases, there was a span of 17 bases. The CDR3, as DNA: TGTGCCAGCAGCGTAGTAGTTGAGGTTGTCGGGACTGAAGCTTTCTTT. Translation gives CASSVVVEVVGTEAFF.

The gene calls are TRBV7-2 and TRBJ2-5; 11 positions agree with TRBD2. TRBJ2-1 matches the DNA end more closely, so the J call is doubtful. The CDR3 is 16 amino acids. Germline V gene sequence: CDR1 SGHTA, CDR2 FQGNSA. The DNA for the CDR3 is TGTGCCAGCAGCTTAGGGAGAGGACTAGCGGGCAATGAGCAGTTCTTC. Its protein product is CASSLGRGLAGNEQFF.

The chain combines TRBV24-1 with TRBJ2-2; 7 bases agree with TRBD1. The V gene's germline CDR1 is KGHDR and CDR2 SFDVKD. With 9 bases clipped from V and 7 bases from J, the junction kept 7 bases outside the gene matches. The CDR3 has 13 residues. CDR3 sequence (DNA): TGTGCCACCTCAGACAGGGCAAGCGGGGAGCTGTTTTTT. It translates to CATSDRASGELFF.

The V call is TRBV10-2, the J call TRBJ2-7, with TRBD2 as a possible D gene (6 bases). V lost 7 bases and J lost 3, with 10 bases in between. The germline V gene has CDR1 WSHSY and CDR2 SAAADI. The CDR3 consists of 12 residues. CDR3 protein: CASTSSVYEQYF. CDR3 nucleotides: TGCGCCAGCACTTCTAGCGTCTACGAGCAGTACTTC.

This clonotype came up a few times. The chain carries TRBV7-9 and TRBJ2-5; D could derive from TRBD1 or TRBD2 (6 bases each). CDR3 length: 13 residues. V lost 7 bases and J lost 4, with 13 bases in between. From germline, CDR1 is SEHNR and CDR2 FQNEAQ (reference sequence). The CDR3 here is CASTGAGTETQYF. CDR3 nucleotides: TGTGCCAGCACGGGGGCAGGCACAGAGACCCAGTACTTC. The full variable domain, with the rest looked up from reference TRBV7-9 and TRBJ2-5, is DTGVSQNPRHKITKRGQNVTFRCDPISEHNRLYWYRQTLGQGPEFLTYFQNEAQLEKSRLLSDRFSAERPKGSFSTLEIQRTEQGDSAMYLCASTGAGTETQYFGPGTRLLVL.

The chain recombines TRBV12-5 with TRBJ2-5; D is uncertain. This CDR3 is 12 amino acids long. V was clipped by 0 bases and J by 8 bases, with 7 bases between them. The germline CDR1 and CDR2 sequences are LGHNT and FRNRAP. The chain's CDR3 is CASGLVKGTQYF. The CDR3 nucleotides read TGTGCTAGTGGTTTGGTAAAAGGAACCCAGTACTTC.

The chain employs TRBV7-6 and TRBJ2-1; 8 positions agree with TRBD1. The trim removed 0 bases at V and 0 bases at J, leaving 4 bases unmatched. Germline V gene lookup returns CDR1 SGHVS and CDR2 FNYEAQ. The CDR3 loop spans 17 amino acids. The CDR3 sequence: CASSLAADRASYNEQFF. In DNA form, the CDR3 reads TGTGCCAGCAGCTTAGCGGCGGACAGGGCCTCCTACAATGAGCAGTTCTTC.

The chain combines TRBV29-1 with TRBJ1-2; 7 bases are a match to TRBD1. The CDR3 runs 11 residues. Germline V gives CDR1 SQVTM, CDR2 ANQGSEA. V was pared by 8 bases and J by 5 bases, with 5 bases of the junction left unmatched. CDR3 bases: TGCAGCTTGACAGGGAGATATGGCTACACCTTC. Its translation: CSLTGRYGYTF. Full variable domain (missing parts from reference TRBV29-1 and TRBJ1-2): SAVISQKPSRDICQRGTSLTIQCQVDSQVTMMFWYRQQPGQSLTLIATANQGSEATYESGFVIDKFPISRPNLTFSTLTVSNMSPEDSSIYLCSLTGRYGYTFGSGTRLTVV.